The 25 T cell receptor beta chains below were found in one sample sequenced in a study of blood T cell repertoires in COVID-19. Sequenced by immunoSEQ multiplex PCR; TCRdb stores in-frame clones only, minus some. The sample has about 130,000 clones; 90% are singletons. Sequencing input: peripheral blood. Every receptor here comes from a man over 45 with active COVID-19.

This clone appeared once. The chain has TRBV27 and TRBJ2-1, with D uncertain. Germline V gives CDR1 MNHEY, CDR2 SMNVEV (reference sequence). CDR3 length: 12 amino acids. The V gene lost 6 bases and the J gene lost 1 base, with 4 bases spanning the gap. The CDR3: CASRRSYNEQFF. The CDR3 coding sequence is TGTGCCAGCAGGCGATCCTACAATGAGCAGTTCTTC.

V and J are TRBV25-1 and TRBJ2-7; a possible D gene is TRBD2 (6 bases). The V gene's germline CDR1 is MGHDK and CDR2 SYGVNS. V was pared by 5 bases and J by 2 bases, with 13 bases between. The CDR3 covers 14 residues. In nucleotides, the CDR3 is TGTGCCAGCAGTTTTAGCACGGGGGCCTACGAGCAGTACTTC. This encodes CASSFSTGAYEQYF.

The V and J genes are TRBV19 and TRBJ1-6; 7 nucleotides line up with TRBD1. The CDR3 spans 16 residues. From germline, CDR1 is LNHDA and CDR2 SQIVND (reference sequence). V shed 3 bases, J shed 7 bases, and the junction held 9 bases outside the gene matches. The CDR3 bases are TGTGCCAGTAGTATCAGAAATCGACAGGGAAATTCACCCCTCCACTTT. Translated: CASSIRNRQGNSPLHF.

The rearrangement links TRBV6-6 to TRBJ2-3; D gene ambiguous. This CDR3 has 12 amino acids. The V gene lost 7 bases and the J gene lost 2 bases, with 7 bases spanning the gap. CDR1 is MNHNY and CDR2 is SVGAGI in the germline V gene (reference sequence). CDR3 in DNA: TGTGCCAGCACCTTTCTCACAGATACGCAGTATTTT. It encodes CASTFLTDTQYF.

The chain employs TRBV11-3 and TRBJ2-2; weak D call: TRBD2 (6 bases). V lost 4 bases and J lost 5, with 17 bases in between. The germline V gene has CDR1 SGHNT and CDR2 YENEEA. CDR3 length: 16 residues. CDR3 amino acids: CASSWAGPRGTGELFF. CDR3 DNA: TGTGCCAGCAGCTGGGCCGGGCCCCGGGGGACCGGGGAGCTGTTTTTT.

CDR3 sequence: CASSSPDRANEKLFF. The CDR3 coding sequence is TGTGCCAGCAGCAGTCCCGACAGGGCGAATGAAAAACTGTTTTTT. The chain is built from TRBV7-9 and TRBJ1-4, with TRBD1 matching 7 bases. The junction had 8 bases not matched to a gene; V was cut back by 5 bases and J by 5 bases. This CDR3 is built from 15 residues. Looked up from germline, CDR1 is SEHNR and CDR2 is FQNEAQ (reference sequence).

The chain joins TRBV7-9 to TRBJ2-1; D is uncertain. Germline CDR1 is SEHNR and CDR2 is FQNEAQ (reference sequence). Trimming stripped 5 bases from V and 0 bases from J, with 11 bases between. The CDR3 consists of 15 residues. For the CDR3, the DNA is TGTGCCAGCAGCATACGTGGTAGCTCCTACAATGAGCAGTTCTTC. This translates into CASSIRGSSYNEQFF. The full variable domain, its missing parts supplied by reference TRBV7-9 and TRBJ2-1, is DTGVSQNPRHKITKRGQNVTFRCDPISEHNRLYWYRQTLGQGPEFLTYFQNEAQLEKSRLLSDRFSAERPKGSFSTLEIQRTEQGDSAMYLCASSIRGSSYNEQFFGPGTRLTVL.

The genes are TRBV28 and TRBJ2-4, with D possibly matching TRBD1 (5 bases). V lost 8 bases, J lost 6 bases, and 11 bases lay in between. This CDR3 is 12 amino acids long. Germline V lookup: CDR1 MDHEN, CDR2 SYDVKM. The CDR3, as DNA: TGTGCCAGCGCAGGGCAGGGAAACATTCAGTACTTC. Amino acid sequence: CASAGQGNIQYF.

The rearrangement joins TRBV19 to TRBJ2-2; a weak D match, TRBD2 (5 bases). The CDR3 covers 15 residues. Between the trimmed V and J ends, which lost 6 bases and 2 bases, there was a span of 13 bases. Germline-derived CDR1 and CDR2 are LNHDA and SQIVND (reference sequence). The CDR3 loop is CASRKGRGNTGELFF. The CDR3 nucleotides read TGTGCCAGTAGGAAAGGACGGGGAAACACCGGGGAGCTGTTTTTT.

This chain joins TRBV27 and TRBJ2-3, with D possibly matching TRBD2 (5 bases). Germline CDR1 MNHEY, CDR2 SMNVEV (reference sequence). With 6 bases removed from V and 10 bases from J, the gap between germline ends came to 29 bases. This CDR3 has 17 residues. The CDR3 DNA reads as TGTGCCAGCAGCCGCCCCCCGGGCCGACTATCCCTAACGGCGCAGTATTTT. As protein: CASSRPPGRLSLTAQYF.

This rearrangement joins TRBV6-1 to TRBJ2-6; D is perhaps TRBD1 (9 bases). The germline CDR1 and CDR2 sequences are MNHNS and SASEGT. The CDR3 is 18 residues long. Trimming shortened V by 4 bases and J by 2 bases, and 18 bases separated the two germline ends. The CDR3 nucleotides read TGTGCCAGCAGTGTATTGGACAGGGGACTAGCTGGGGCCAACGTCCTGACTTTC. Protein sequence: CASSVLDRGLAGANVLTF.

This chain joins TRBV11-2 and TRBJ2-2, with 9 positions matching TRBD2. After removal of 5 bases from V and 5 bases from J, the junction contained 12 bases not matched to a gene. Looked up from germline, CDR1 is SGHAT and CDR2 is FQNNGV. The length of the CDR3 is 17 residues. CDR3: CASSPWASGAGTGELFF. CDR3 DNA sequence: TGTGCCAGCAGCCCCTGGGCTAGCGGGGCCGGGACCGGGGAGCTGTTTTTT.

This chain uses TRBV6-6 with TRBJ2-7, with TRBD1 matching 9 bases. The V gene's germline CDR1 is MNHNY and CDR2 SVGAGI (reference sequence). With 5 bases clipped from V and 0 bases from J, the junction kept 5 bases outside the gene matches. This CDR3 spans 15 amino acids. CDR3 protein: CASSRDRASSYEQYV. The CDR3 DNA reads TGTGCCAGCAGTCGGGACAGGGCTAGCTCCTACGAGCAGTACGTC.

CDR3: CASSDRDTNTGELFF. The CDR3 DNA is TGTGCCAGCAGTGATCGGGACACAAACACCGGGGAGCTGTTTTTT. The chain uses TRBV6-6 and TRBJ2-2; a weak D match, TRBD1 (6 bases). Germline V CDR1 and CDR2: MNHNY, SVGAGI (reference sequence). V was trimmed by 5 bases and J by 2 bases, leaving 12 bases between them. This CDR3 has 15 amino acids.

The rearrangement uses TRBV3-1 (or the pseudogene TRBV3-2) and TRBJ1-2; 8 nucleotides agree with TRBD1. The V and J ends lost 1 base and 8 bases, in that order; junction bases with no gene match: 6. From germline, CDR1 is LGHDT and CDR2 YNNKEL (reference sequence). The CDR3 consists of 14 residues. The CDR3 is CASSQGTGFRGYTF. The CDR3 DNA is TGTGCCAGCAGCCAAGGGACAGGGTTTCGCGGCTACACCTTC.

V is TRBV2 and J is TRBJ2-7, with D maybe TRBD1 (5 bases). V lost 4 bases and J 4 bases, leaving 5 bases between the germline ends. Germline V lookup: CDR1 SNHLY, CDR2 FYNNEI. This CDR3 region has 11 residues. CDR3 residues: CASSGQYEQYV. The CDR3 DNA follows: TGTGCCAGCAGTGGACAGTACGAGCAGTACGTC.

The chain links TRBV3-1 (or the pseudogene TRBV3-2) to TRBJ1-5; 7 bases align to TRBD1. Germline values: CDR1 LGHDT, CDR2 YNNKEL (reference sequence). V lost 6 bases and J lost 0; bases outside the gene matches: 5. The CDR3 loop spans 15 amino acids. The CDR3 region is CASSLQGYSNQPQHF. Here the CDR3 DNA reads TGTGCCAGCAGTCTACAGGGGTATAGCAATCAGCCCCAGCATTTT.

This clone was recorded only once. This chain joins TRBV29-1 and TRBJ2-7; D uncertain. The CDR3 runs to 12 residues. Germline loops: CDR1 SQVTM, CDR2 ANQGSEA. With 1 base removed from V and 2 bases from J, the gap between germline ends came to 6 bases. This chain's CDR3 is CSVEGAAYEQYF. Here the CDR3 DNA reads TGCAGCGTTGAAGGGGCCGCCTACGAGCAGTACTTC.

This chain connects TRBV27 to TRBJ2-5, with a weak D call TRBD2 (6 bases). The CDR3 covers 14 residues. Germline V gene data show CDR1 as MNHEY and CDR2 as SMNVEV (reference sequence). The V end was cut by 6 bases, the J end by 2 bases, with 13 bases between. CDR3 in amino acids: CASRPVAGQETQYF. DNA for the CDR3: TGTGCCAGCAGACCCGTTGCGGGGCAAGAGACCCAGTACTTC.

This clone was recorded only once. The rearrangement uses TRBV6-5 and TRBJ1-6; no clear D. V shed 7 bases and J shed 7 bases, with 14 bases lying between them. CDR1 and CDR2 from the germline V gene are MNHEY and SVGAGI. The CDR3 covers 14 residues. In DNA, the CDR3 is TGTGCCAGCAACGAGGCCCCTCGGAATTCACCCCTCCACTTT. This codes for CASNEAPRNSPLHF.

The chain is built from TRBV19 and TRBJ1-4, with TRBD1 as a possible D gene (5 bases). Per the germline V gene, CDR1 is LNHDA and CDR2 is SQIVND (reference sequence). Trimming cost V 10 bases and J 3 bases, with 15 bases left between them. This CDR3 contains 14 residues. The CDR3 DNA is TGTGCCACCGAAACGGGGGGGTCTAATGAAAAACTGTTTTTT. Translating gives CATETGGSNEKLFF.

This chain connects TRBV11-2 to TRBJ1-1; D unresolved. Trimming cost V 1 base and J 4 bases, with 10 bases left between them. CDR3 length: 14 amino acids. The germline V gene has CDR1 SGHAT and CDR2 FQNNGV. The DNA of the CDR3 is TGTGCCAGCAGCTTAGGGGTGGCGGGCACTGAAGCTTTCTTT. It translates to CASSLGVAGTEAFF.

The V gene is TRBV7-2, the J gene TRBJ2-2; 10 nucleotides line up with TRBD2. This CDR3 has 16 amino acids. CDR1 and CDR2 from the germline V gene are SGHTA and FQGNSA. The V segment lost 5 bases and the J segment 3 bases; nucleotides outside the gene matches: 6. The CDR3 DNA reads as TGTGCCAGCAGCCCTCCGGGACTAGCGCACACCGGGGAGCTGTTTTTT. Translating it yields CASSPPGLAHTGELFF.

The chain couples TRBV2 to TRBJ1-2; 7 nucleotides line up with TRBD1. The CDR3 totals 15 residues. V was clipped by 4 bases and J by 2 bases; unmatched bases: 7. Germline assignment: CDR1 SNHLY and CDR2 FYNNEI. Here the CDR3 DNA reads TGTGCCAGCAGTGTACAGGGGCGATCCAACTATGGCTACACCTTC. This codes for CASSVQGRSNYGYTF.

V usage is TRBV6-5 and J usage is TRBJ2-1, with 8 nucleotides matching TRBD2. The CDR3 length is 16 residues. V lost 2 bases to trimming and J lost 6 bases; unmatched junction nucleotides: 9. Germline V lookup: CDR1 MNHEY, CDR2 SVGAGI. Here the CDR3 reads CASSYEGLVGRNEQFF. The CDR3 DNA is TGTGCCAGCAGTTACGAGGGACTAGTGGGTCGCAATGAGCAGTTCTTC.